This T cell receptor (beta chain) was sequenced for a study of blood T cells in healthy people across ages. Whole-study results and caveats: Naive CD4+ cells and diversity were both higher in long-lived donors than in aged donors. Researchers judged that diversity estimates from one million T cells fell short of true values.

This clonotype was observed at least ten times. Its matching antigen is unknown. CDR3 length equals 16 residues. Deletions cut 3 bases from V and 3 bases from J, with 15 bases between. Then a second PCR, running about 7 to 11 cycles, was carried out with a sample-barcoded 5' primer and a J-beta primer mix. TCRdb re-called the 5' RACE reads through MiXCR, storing one row per CDR3 protein. The table has some 900,000 distinct CDR3 sequences, 29% seen once. Source material: blood. The V gene is TRBV12-3 or TRBV12-4, the J gene TRBJ2-1; a possible D gene is TRBD2 (5 bases). The receptor was derived from a woman older than 75 in good health. The chain's CDR3 is CASSLGSLISYNEQFF. CDR3 nucleotides: TGTGCCAGCAGTTTGGGGAGCTTGATTAGCTACAATGAGCAGTTCTTC.